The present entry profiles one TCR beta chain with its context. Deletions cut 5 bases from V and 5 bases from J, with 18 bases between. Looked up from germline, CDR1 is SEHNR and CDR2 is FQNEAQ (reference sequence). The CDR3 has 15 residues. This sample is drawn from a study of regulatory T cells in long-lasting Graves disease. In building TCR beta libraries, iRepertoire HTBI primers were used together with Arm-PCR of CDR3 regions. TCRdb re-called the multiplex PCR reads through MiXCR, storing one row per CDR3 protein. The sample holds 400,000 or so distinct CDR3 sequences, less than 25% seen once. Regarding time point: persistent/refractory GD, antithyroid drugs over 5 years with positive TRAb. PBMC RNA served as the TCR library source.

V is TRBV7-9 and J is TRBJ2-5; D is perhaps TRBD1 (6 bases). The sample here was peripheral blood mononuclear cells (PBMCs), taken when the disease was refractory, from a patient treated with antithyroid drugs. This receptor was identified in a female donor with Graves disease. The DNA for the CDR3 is TGTGCCAGCAGCCCCGCCACCGGGACAAGGGAGACCCAGTACTTC. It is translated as CASSPATGTRETQYF.